The 3 T cell receptor beta chains presented below share a single source sample, sequenced in a study of CD8 T cells in Susac syndrome (dated by TCRdb to between 2018 and 2020). The library was made by the immunoSEQ multiplex PCR assay. RNA was extracted with the RNeasy kit and about 0.5 to 1 ug was reverse transcribed using random hexamers. In-frame beta chains were kept once TCRdb had trimmed the public reads at Q25 with fastp and called clones with MiXCR. CDR3 protein duplicates are merged, each entry listing the most common genes and DNA. For this sample there are about 300,000 distinct CDR3 sequences; about 92% appear just once. The top ten constitute over 0.05% of the sample. Sequencing was performed on CD4+ T cells from PBMCs. The receptors here all came from a human donor with multiple sclerosis.

The chain couples TRBV12-3 or TRBV12-4 to TRBJ2-2, with D hard to call. V lost 1 base and J 7 bases, leaving 4 bases between the germline ends. The length of the CDR3 is 12 residues. The CDR3 is CASSLEIGELFF. DNA of the CDR3: TGTGCCAGCAGTTTAGAAATCGGGGAGCTGTTTTTT.

This chain uses TRBV13 with TRBJ1-1, with D unresolved. CDR3 length: 15 amino acids. Germline V gene sequence: CDR1 PRHDT, CDR2 FYEKMQ (reference sequence). The V and J ends lost 5 bases and 6 bases respectively, with 19 bases between them. The CDR3 coding sequence is TGTGCCAGCAGCCTATCCTACAGAATGGCCGCTGAAGCTTTCTTT. It specifies CASSLSYRMAAEAFF.

Concerning this clonotype itself: An end of the junction does not agree with germline; a read error may underlie this. This rearrangement joins TRBV18 to TRBJ1-2; D possibly corresponds to TRBD1 (5 bases). This CDR3 has 16 residues. Germline-derived CDR1 and CDR2 are KGHSH and LQKENI. CDR3 residues: CASLSKIRGVNHGYTF. The CDR3 DNA sequence: TGTGCCAGCTTATCGAAGATAAGGGGCGTTAACCATGGCTACACCTTC. Together with reference TRBV18 and TRBJ1-2, the CDR3 gives the full variable domain: NAGVMQNPRHLVRRRGQEARLRCSPMKGHSHVYWYRQLPEEGLKFMVYLQKENIIDESGMPKERFSAEFPKEGPSILRIQQVVRGDSAAYFCASLSKIRGVNHGYTFGSGTRLTVV.